Presented here are 20 T cell receptor beta chains from one specimen sequenced in a study of CD8 T cells in ankylosing spondylitis. In TCRdb, the 5' RACE reads were re-called with MiXCR into one record per CDR3 protein. The table has about 140,000 distinct CDR3 sequences, about a third seen once. The sample taken for sequencing was synovial fluid, either unsorted or a sorted T cell fraction (not recorded which). Receptors originate from a male donor with ankylosing spondylitis.

DNA of the CDR3: TGTGCCAGCAGCCACTCTGACAGGGATTACATGAACACTGAAGCTTTCTTT. Its translation is CASSHSDRDYMNTEAFF. The chain couples TRBV12-3 or TRBV12-4 to TRBJ1-1, with 7 bases fitting TRBD1. V was pared by 6 bases and J by 0 bases, with 13 bases of the junction left unmatched. There are 17 residues in the CDR3.

Of note for this clonotype: A single base separates this from a much larger clone, so it may be a read error. This rearrangement joins TRBV4-1 to TRBJ2-3; D is possibly TRBD1 (5 bases). Germline V gene data show CDR1 as MGHRA and CDR2 as YSYEKL. CDR3 length: 16 amino acids. The CDR3 region is CPSSQEWGRGTDTQYF. The CDR3 DNA reads TGCCCCAGCAGCCAAGAGTGGGGCCGCGGCACAGATACGCAGTATTTT.

There are many counts of this clonotype. The chain links TRBV11-2 to TRBJ2-7, with D unresolved. The CDR3 contains 14 residues. Trimming left V 3 bases short and J 1 base short, with 10 bases between. Germline CDR1 is SGHAT and CDR2 is FQNNGV. For the CDR3, the DNA is TGTGCCAGCAGCTTTTATGGCGCATCCTACGAGCAGTACTTC. Translating gives CASSFYGASYEQYF.

There are many counts of this clonotype. The chain recombines TRBV9 with TRBJ2-3; D is possibly TRBD2 (6 bases). Deletions cut 0 bases from V and 2 bases from J, with 13 bases between. The CDR3 extends over 16 amino acids. Germline V gene lookup returns CDR1 SGDLS and CDR2 YYNGEE. CDR3 nucleotide sequence: TGTGCCAGCAGCGTAGAAGGTAGCGGCCCCACAGATACGCAGTATTTT. Translating it yields CASSVEGSGPTDTQYF. Full variable domain (rest looked up from reference TRBV9 and TRBJ2-3): DSGVTQTPKHLITATGQRVTLRCSPRSGDLSVYWYQQSLDQGLQFLIQYYNGEERAKGNILERFSAQQFPDLHSELNLSSLELGDSALYFCASSVEGSGPTDTQYFGPGTRLTVL.

This clonotype turned up a few times. V and J are TRBV28 and TRBJ1-2; TRBD1 might be the D (5 bases). Per germline, CDR1 MDHEN and CDR2 SYDVKM. This CDR3 has 13 residues. V was shortened by 6 bases and J by 6 bases, with 14 bases between the two germline ends. The CDR3 sequence: CASSQNSGDGYTF. For the CDR3, the DNA is TGTGCCAGCAGCCAAAACTCGGGGGATGGCTACACCTTC.

This clonotype has a handful of counts. The rearrangement joins TRBV10-3 to TRBJ2-7, with 10 nucleotides matching TRBD1. CDR1 is ENHRY and CDR2 is SYGVKD in the germline V gene. This CDR3 contains 15 residues. With V trimmed by 7 bases and J by 0 bases, 6 bases remained unmatched. The CDR3 is CAIKPGQGNSYEQYF. In DNA, the CDR3 is TGTGCCATCAAACCGGGACAGGGGAACTCCTACGAGCAGTACTTC.

The CDR3: CASREGPSGANVLTF. The CDR3 bases are TGCGCCAGCAGAGAGGGGCCCTCTGGGGCCAACGTCCTGACTTTC. The chain joins TRBV5-1 to TRBJ2-6, with D perhaps given as TRBD1 or TRBD2 (5 bases each). The germline V gene encodes CDR1 SGHRS and CDR2 YFSETQ. Trimming took 5 bases from V and 0 from J, leaving 9 bases between them. CDR3 length: 15 residues.

The chain uses TRBV18 and TRBJ1-3, with D perhaps matching TRBD1 (6 bases). This CDR3 is built from 17 residues. Germline assignment: CDR1 KGHSH and CDR2 LQKENI. Trimming took 1 base from V and 0 from J, leaving 13 bases between them. The CDR3 DNA reads TGTGCCAGCTCACCACGACAGGTCCAGAGCTCTGGAAACACCATATATTTT. It specifies CASSPRQVQSSGNTIYF.

The chain couples TRBV7-3 to TRBJ1-6, with a possible D match to TRBD1 (5 bases). V lost 5 bases and J 8 bases, leaving 16 bases between the germline ends. Germline assignment: CDR1 SGHTA and CDR2 FQGTGA. The CDR3 covers 15 residues. The CDR3 sequence: CASSLTGTEDSPLHF. The CDR3 DNA sequence: TGTGCCAGCAGCCTCACCGGGACGGAAGATTCACCCCTCCACTTT.

The sample holds a few counts of this clonotype. V gene TRBV12-3 or TRBV12-4 combines with J gene TRBJ1-5; 9 bases are shared with TRBD1. The CDR3 contains 15 residues. V gave up 5 bases and J gave up 6 bases; unmatched junction bases: 8. CDR3 sequence (DNA): TGTGCCAGCAGTCCCAAGGGACAGGGCAGTCAGCCCCAGCATTTT. Translating it yields CASSPKGQGSQPQHF.

This clonotype was seen a few times. The chain links TRBV27 to TRBJ2-4, with 8 bases identical to TRBD1. Germline-derived CDR1 and CDR2 are MNHEY and SMNVEV (reference sequence). The CDR3 has 19 amino acids. Trimming cost V 4 bases and J 0 bases; bases outside gene matches: 14. Written as DNA, the CDR3 is TGTGCCAGCAGTTCGGGACAGGCCCGGACCTCTGTAGCCAAAAACATTCAGTACTTC. Protein: CASSSGQARTSVAKNIQYF.

This rearrangement joins TRBV12-3 or TRBV12-4 to TRBJ1-2; D call uncertain. Between the trimmed V and J ends, which lost 3 bases and 8 bases, there was a span of 13 bases. This CDR3 is built from 13 residues. CDR3: CASSFREGRGYTF. The CDR3 DNA is TGTGCCAGCAGTTTTCGTGAGGGTCGGGGCTACACCTTC.

This clonotype has a handful of counts. The chain employs TRBV10-3 and TRBJ2-7, with D tentatively TRBD1 or TRBD2 (5 bases each). From germline, CDR1 is ENHRY and CDR2 SYGVKD. The CDR3 runs to 15 residues. The V end lost 6 bases, the J end lost 0 bases, and 15 bases lay between the germline ends. The CDR3 is CAISPGPKVSYEQYF. The CDR3 DNA reads TGTGCCATCAGCCCGGGACCCAAGGTCTCCTACGAGCAGTACTTC.

This clonotype occurred many times. This sequence joins TRBV5-1 and TRBJ2-6; D remains unclear. V dropped 3 bases and J dropped 0 bases, with 7 bases sitting between them. The CDR3 runs to 15 residues. The germline gives CDR1 SGHRS, CDR2 YFSETQ. CDR3 sequence reads: CASSYIFSGANVLTF. CDR3 nucleotide sequence: TGCGCCAGCAGCTATATATTCTCTGGGGCCAACGTCCTGACTTTC.

This clonotype was observed a handful of times. The V and J genes are TRBV3-1 and TRBJ1-2; D unclear. This CDR3 comprises 13 residues. The germline V and J ends were trimmed by 4 bases and 0 bases, with 6 bases remaining between them. The germline CDR1 and CDR2 sequences are LGHDT and YNNKEL (reference sequence). This chain's CDR3 is CASSLQPNYGYTF. The CDR3 nucleotides are TGTGCCAGCAGCCTACAGCCTAACTATGGCTACACCTTC. The variable domain in full, with the rest retrieved from reference TRBV3-1 and TRBJ1-2, is DTAVSQTPKYLVTQMGNDKSIKCEQNLGHDTMYWYKQDSKKFLKIMFSYNNKELIINETVPNRFSPKSPDKAHLNLHINSLELGDSAVYFCASSLQPNYGYTFGSGTRLTVV.

This chain connects TRBV4-2 to TRBJ2-7; no definite D call. Germline V gene data show CDR1 as LGHNA and CDR2 as YNFKEQ. Trimming cost V 0 bases and J 4 bases, with 10 bases left between them. CDR3 length equals 14 residues. CDR3 DNA sequence: TGTGCCAGCAGCCAAGAAAGCACCCATTACGAGCAGTACTTC. Protein sequence: CASSQESTHYEQYF.

The V call is TRBV7-6, the J call TRBJ2-7; TRBD2 aligns across 14 bases. The CDR3 is made up of 16 amino acids. J lost 7 bases, V lost 1 base, and 6 bases had no gene match. Germline assignment: CDR1 SGHVS and CDR2 FNYEAQ. CDR3 protein: CASSLGATSGRGEQYF. The CDR3 DNA sequence: TGTGCCAGCAGCTTAGGGGCGACTAGCGGGAGGGGAGAGCAGTACTTC.

V usage is TRBV7-9 and J usage is TRBJ2-5; tentatively, D is TRBD1 (6 bases). Germline CDR1 is SEHNR and CDR2 is FQNEAQ (reference sequence). V was pared by 4 bases and J by 2 bases, with 14 bases between. This CDR3 is 15 amino acids long. This CDR3 is CASSYPRQEQETQYF. The CDR3 bases are TGTGCCAGCAGCTACCCCAGACAGGAACAAGAGACCCAGTACTTC. Full variable domain (outside the CDR3, taken from reference TRBV7-9 and TRBJ2-5): DTGVSQNPRHKITKRGQNVTFRCDPISEHNRLYWYRQTLGQGPEFLTYFQNEAQLEKSRLLSDRFSAERPKGSFSTLEIQRTEQGDSAMYLCASSYPRQEQETQYFGPGTRLLVL.

The rearrangement joins TRBV10-3 to TRBJ2-2; the D gene could be TRBD1 or TRBD2 (7 bases each). This CDR3 has 16 residues. V lost 3 bases and J lost 8, with 19 bases in between. Germline V gene sequence: CDR1 ENHRY, CDR2 SYGVKD. CDR3 DNA: TGTGCCATCAGTGACCCAGGGGGGGCCTTGAAAGGGGAGCTGTTTTTT. Its protein product is CAISDPGGALKGELFF.

In this sample, this clonotype turned up a few times. The V call is TRBV20-1, the J call TRBJ1-5; the match to TRBD1 covers 10 bases. Germline CDR1 is DFQATT and CDR2 is SNEGSKA (reference sequence). The junction had 9 bases not matched to a gene; V was cut back by 6 bases and J by 4 bases. The CDR3 runs to 15 residues. The CDR3 reads CSAERQGATNQPQHF. In DNA, the CDR3 is TGCAGTGCAGAAAGACAGGGGGCGACTAATCAGCCCCAGCATTTT.